Reported below is one TCR beta chain. This record belongs to a study of Ad26.COV2.S vaccination and SARS-CoV-2 variants. Looking at the study overall: Donor allocation was to the COV1001 Ad26.COV2.S trial arm. Donor got 5x10^10 or 1x10^11 viral particles of Ad26.COV2.S.

The protocol was immunoSEQ multiplex PCR, while the TCRdb copy is restricted to in-frame clones and leaves out a portion. The sample holds about 440,000 clones, roughly 91% seen once. Trimming took 4 bases from V and 8 from J; bases not matched to a gene: 7. The CDR3 runs 14 residues. The germline CDR1 and CDR2 sequences are LNHDA and SQIVND (reference sequence). This sample's treatment: roughly 20 received Ad26.COV2.S at low or high dose, single or two shots; 5 received placebo; per-sample allocation not given. It was on day 63 after the first vaccine or placebo injection that samples were taken. This rearrangement joins TRBV19 to TRBJ2-1; 8 nucleotides agree with TRBD2. The source was peripheral blood, collected in a trial of Ad26.COV2.S vaccine versus placebo. This receptor was taken from a person between 18 and 59 years old who received the Ad26.COV2.S COVID-19 vaccine or a placebo. The CDR3 region is CASSKAGGTDEQFF. CDR3 DNA sequence: TGTGCCAGTAGTAAGGCGGGAGGAACCGATGAGCAGTTCTTC.